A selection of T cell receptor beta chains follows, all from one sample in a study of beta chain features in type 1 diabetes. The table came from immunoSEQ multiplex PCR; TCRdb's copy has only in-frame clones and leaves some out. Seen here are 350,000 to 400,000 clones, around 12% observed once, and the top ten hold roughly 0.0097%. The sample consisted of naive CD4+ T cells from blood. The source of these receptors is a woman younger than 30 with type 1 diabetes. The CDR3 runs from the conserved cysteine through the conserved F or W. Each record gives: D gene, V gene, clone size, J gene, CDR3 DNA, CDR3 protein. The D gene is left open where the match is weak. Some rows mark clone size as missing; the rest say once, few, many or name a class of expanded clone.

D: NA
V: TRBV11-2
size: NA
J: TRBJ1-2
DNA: TGTGCCAGCAGCTTAGTGTTACAGACTAACTATGGCTACACCTTC
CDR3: CASSLVLQTNYGYTF

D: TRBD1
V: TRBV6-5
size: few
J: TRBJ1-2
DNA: TGTGCCAGTCACGTAGGGGGCGGAGGGCATGGCTACACCTTC
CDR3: CASHVGGGGHGYTF

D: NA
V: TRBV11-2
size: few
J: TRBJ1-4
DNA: TGTGCCAGCAGCTTAGGTGTGGGCGTGGATGAAAAACTGTTTTTT
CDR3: CASSLGVGVDEKLFF

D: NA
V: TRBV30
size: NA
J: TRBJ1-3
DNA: TGTGCTTGGGCCGTAGCTCCTGGAAACACCATATATTTT
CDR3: CAWAVAPGNTIYF

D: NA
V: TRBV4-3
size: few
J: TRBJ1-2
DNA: TGCGCCAGCAGCCAAGATCTGTCCTATGGCTACACCTTC
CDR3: CASSQDLSYGYTF

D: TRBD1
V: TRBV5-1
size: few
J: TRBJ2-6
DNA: TGCGCCAGCAGCTTAGGGACAGCCCCCTCTGGGGCCAACGTCCTGACTTTC
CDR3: CASSLGTAPSGANVLTF

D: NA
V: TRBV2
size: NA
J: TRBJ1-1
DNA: TGTGCCAGCAGTCAGGGAAGGGTGAACACTGAAGCTTTCTTT
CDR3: CASSQGRVNTEAFF

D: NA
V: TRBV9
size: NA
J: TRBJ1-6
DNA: TGTGCCAGCAGCGTGACAGACAGCTCCTATAATTCACCCCTCCACTTT
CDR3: CASSVTDSSYNSPLHF

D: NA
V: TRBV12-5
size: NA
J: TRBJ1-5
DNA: TGTGCTAGTGCCAACAGGGAGAATCAGCCCCAGCATTTT
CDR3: CASANRENQPQHF

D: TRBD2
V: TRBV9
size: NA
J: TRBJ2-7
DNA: TGTGCCAGCAGCGCCCGACTAGCGGGAGTCTACGAGCAGTACTTC
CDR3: CASSARLAGVYEQYF

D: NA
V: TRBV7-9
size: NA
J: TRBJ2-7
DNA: TGTGCCAGCAGCCCGAGACAGGACCTTTTACCCTACGAGCAGTACTTC
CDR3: CASSPRQDLLPYEQYF

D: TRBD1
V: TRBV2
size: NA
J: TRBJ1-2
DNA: TGTGCCAGCAGTGAGGGACAGGGATATGGCTACACCTTC
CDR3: CASSEGQGYGYTF

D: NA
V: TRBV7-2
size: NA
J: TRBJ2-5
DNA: TGTGCCAGCAGCTTAGCGGGGGGGCAGGTGGAGACCCAGTACTTC
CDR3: CASSLAGGQVETQYF

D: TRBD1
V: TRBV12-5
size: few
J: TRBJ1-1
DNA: TGTGCTAGTGGTTGGGGACAGCGTGAAGCTTTCTTT
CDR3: CASGWGQREAFF

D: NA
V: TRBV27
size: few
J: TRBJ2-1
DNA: TGTGCCAGCAGTTCTACTGTGTTATACAATGAGCAGTTCTTC
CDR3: CASSSTVLYNEQFF

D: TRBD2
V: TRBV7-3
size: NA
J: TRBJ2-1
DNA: TGTGCCAGCAGCGTGGGGCGGGAGCCCTACAATGAGCAGTTCTTC
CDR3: CASSVGREPYNEQFF

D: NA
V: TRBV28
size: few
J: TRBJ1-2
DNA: TGTGCCAGCAGCCCCCCCAGGGCTAATATCGGCTACACCTTC
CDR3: CASSPPRANIGYTF

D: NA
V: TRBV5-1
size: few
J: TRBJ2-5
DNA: TGCGCCAGCAGCTTGGGACTAGTATCGGAAGAGACCCAGTACTTC
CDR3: CASSLGLVSEETQYF

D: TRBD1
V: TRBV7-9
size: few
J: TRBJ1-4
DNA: TGTGCCAGCACCCCGACCCAGGGGGCAAGTGAAAAACTGTTTTTT
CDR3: CASTPTQGASEKLFF

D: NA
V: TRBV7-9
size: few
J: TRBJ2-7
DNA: TGTGCCAGCAGCTTCGGGGGACGGGGCTCCTACGAGCAGTACTTC
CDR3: CASSFGGRGSYEQYF

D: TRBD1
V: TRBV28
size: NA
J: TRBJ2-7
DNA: TGTGCCAGCAGTTTACCGCCGGGACAGGGTTACGAGCAGTACTTC
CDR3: CASSLPPGQGYEQYF

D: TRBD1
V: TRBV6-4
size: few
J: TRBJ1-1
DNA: TGTGCCAGCAGTGACGAGGGACAGGGTCCGGCTTTCTTT
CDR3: CASSDEGQGPAFF

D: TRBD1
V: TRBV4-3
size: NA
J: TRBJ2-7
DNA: TGCGCCAGCAGCCAAGATTACGTGGGACAGGGACTCGAGCAGTACTTC
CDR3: CASSQDYVGQGLEQYF

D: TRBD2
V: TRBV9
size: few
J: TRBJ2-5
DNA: TGTGCCAGCAGCCTAGCGGGTGACCAAGAGACCCAGTACTTC
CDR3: CASSLAGDQETQYF

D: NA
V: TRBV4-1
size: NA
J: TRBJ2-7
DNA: TGCGCCAGCAGCCGATATAGCGGCGAGGTCTACGAGCAGTACTTC
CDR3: CASSRYSGEVYEQYF

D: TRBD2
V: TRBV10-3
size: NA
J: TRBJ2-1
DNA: TGTGCCATCAGGCGGACTAGCGGCAATGAGCAGTTCTTC
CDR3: CAIRRTSGNEQFF

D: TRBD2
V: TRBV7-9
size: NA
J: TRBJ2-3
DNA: TGTGCCAGCAGCTTCGGGCGGGAGACCGCAGATACGCAGTATTTT
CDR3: CASSFGRETADTQYF

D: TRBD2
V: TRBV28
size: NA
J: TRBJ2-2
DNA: TGTGCCATTGGGGGGCGGGAGGGCCAAAACACCGGGGAGCTGTTTTTT
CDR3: CAIGGREGQNTGELFF

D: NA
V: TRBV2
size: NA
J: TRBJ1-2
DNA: TGTGCCAGCAGGGCGGGGCTGGGGGACTCTGGCTACACCTTC
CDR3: CASRAGLGDSGYTF

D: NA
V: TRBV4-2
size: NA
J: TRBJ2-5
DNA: TGTGCCAGCAGCCAAGCTATGACGAGCAGGGAGACCCAGTACTTC
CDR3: CASSQAMTSRETQYF

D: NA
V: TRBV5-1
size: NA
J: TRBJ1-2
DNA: TGCGCCAGCAGCTTGGAGGGGGAACGGAATGGCTACACCTTC
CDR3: CASSLEGERNGYTF

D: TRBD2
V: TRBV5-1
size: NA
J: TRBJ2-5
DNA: TGCGCCAGCAGCTTACTAGCGGTACAAGAGACCCAGTACTTC
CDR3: CASSLLAVQETQYF

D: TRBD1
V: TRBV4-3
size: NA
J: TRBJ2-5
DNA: TGCGCCAGCAGCCAGGCATGGGACAGGGGAGGGGAGACCCAGTACTTC
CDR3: CASSQAWDRGGETQYF

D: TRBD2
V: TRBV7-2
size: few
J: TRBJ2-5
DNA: TGTGCCAGCAGCTTAGCTTCCCGGAGCGGGGGGCGCCCGGGGGAGACCCAGTACTTC
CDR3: CASSLASRSGGRPGETQYF

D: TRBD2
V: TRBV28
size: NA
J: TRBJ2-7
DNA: TGTGCCAGCAGTTTGGGGGGGAACCTCTACGAGCAGTACTTC
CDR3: CASSLGGNLYEQYF

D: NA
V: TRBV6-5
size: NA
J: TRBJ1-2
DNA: TGTGCCAGCAGTTACTCGAGACTGAACTATGGCTACACCTTC
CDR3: CASSYSRLNYGYTF

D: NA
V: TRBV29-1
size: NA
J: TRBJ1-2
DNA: TGCAGCGTTGAAGACTTCCTCACCGAGGGCGACTATGGCTACACCTTC
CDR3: CSVEDFLTEGDYGYTF

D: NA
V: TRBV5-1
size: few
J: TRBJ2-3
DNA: TGCGCCAGCAGCTCCAACACTATCGGGGATACGCAGTATTTT
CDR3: CASSSNTIGDTQYF

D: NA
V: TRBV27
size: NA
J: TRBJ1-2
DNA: TGTGCCACCGGGAGGATGGGGACTAACTATGGCTACACCTTC
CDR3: CATGRMGTNYGYTF

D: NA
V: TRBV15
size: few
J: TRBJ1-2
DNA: TGTGCCACCAGCGCACAAAGAACATATGGCTACACCTTC
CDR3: CATSAQRTYGYTF

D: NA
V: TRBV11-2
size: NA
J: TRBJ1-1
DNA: TGTGCCAGCAGCTTAAAGACTAACACTGAAGCTTTCTTT
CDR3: CASSLKTNTEAFF